Presented here are 16 T cell receptor beta chains from one specimen sequenced in a study of T cells in Graves' hyperthyroidism and ophthalmopathy. Researchers took RNA transcripts and amplified the TCR beta CDR3 regions from them. Using the HTBI primer set, a first-round RT-PCR was run on the TCR CDR3. TCRdb reprocessed the multiplex PCR reads via MiXCR and lists one record per CDR3 protein. The sample includes a few hundred thousand distinct CDR3 sequences, about 15% seen only once; the top ten take 7.3%. Sequenced: blood. The receptors come from a woman aged 25 to 39 with Graves' hyperthyroidism.

This clonotype came up many times. The chain carries TRBV9 and TRBJ2-7, with TRBD2 matching over 12 bases. CDR1 SGDLS and CDR2 YYNGEE come from the germline V gene. The J segment lost 1 base and the V segment lost 5 bases, leaving 10 bases of the junction unmatched. The CDR3 runs to 17 residues. The CDR3 nucleotides are TGTGCCAGCAGTGTGGGTTCCGGGACTAGCGGGTCCTACGAGCAGTACTTC. The encoded protein is CASSVGSGTSGSYEQYF.

The table lists this clonotype with many counts. The V gene is TRBV7-2, the J gene TRBJ1-1; TRBD1 agrees at 8 bases. The V segment lost 5 bases and the J segment 0 bases; nucleotides outside the gene matches: 5. Germline CDR1 reads SGHTA; CDR2 reads FQGNSA. The CDR3 loop spans 15 amino acids. This chain's CDR3 is CASSLPTGVNTEAFF. The CDR3 DNA reads TGTGCCAGCAGCCTACCGACAGGGGTGAACACTGAAGCTTTCTTT.

This clonotype was detected ten times or more. The chain combines TRBV12-3 or TRBV12-4 with TRBJ2-7; 15 bases line up with TRBD2. The CDR3 spans 18 residues. V dropped 1 base and J dropped 3; count of bases not matched to a gene: 7. CDR3 region: CASSLGVGLAGGSYEQYF. CDR3 bases: TGTGCCAGCAGTTTAGGCGTGGGACTAGCGGGAGGTAGCTACGAGCAGTACTTC.

V is TRBV5-4 and J is TRBJ2-1, with 7 bases identical to TRBD2. The CDR3 has 14 residues. Germline V gives CDR1 SGHNT, CDR2 YYREEE (reference sequence). The V and J ends lost 0 bases and 10 bases, in that order; junction bases with no gene match: 7. For the CDR3, the DNA is TGTGCCAGCAGCTTGGCCCCCCAGGGACTAGAGCAGTTCTTC. This translates into CASSLAPQGLEQFF. Drawing the rest from reference TRBV5-4 and TRBJ2-1, the complete variable domain is ETGVTQSPTHLIKTRGQQVTLRCSSQSGHNTVSWYQQALGQGPQFIFQYYREEENGRGNFPPRFSGLQFPNYSSELNVNALELDDSALYLCASSLAPQGLEQFFGPGTRLTVL.

This clonotype was counted between two and nine times. The V and J genes are TRBV20-1 and TRBJ2-5; D is undetermined. The V end was cut by 0 bases, the J end by 5 bases, with 10 bases between. The CDR3 is 13 residues long. Germline CDR1 reads DFQATT; CDR2 reads SNEGSKA (reference sequence). The CDR3 DNA follows: TGCAGTGCTAGAGATCGCGGTTTGGAGACCCAGTACTTC. Translated: CSARDRGLETQYF.

The CDR3 DNA is TGTGCCAGCAGTTACTCGAGACTAGCGGGAGTTCCCTCCTACGAGCAGTACTTC. This sequence encodes CASSYSRLAGVPSYEQYF. This sequence joins TRBV6-2 or TRBV6-3 and TRBJ2-7; 12 nucleotides agree with TRBD2. Germline CDR1 is MNHEY and CDR2 is SVGEGT. J gave up 0 bases and V 0 bases, and 6 bases lay outside the gene matches. This CDR3 contains 18 residues.

J is TRBJ2-1 and V is TRBV5-4, with 7 positions matching TRBD2. J lost 5 bases, V lost 1 base, and 6 bases had no gene match. The CDR3 runs to 15 residues. Germline V gene data show CDR1 as SGHNT and CDR2 as YYREEE (reference sequence). CDR3 sequence: CASSLIASGDNEQFF. The CDR3 DNA follows: TGTGCCAGCAGCTTGATCGCTAGCGGCGACAATGAGCAGTTCTTC. The full variable domain, in which reference TRBV5-4 and TRBJ2-1 provide the parts outside the CDR3, is ETGVTQSPTHLIKTRGQQVTLRCSSQSGHNTVSWYQQALGQGPQFIFQYYREEENGRGNFPPRFSGLQFPNYSSELNVNALELDDSALYLCASSLIASGDNEQFFGPGTRLTVL.

The chain carries TRBV27 and TRBJ2-1; D gene uncertain. Trimming cost V 5 bases and J 7 bases, with 12 bases left between them. This CDR3 has 13 amino acids. Germline loops: CDR1 MNHEY, CDR2 SMNVEV (reference sequence). This chain's CDR3 is CASSRLAGNEQFF. CDR3 DNA sequence: TGTGCCAGCAGTCGCCTGGCTGGAAATGAGCAGTTCTTC.

The chain uses TRBV11-2 and TRBJ2-7; 7 positions agree with TRBD1. CDR3 length: 15 residues. The germline CDR1 and CDR2 sequences are SGHAT and FQNNGV. The V and J ends lost 2 bases and 1 base, in that order; junction bases with no gene match: 5. CDR3 bases: TGTGCCAGCAGCTTATCCGGGACAGCTTCCTACGAGCAGTACTTC. Residues: CASSLSGTASYEQYF.

With regard to this clonotype: With a much larger clone just one base away, this may be a read error. The CDR3 carries no conserved terminal phenylalanine or tryptophan, so it likely arises from a read error. The gene calls are TRBV30 and TRBJ1-6, with TRBD1 matching over 10 bases. Germline V gene lookup returns CDR1 GTSNPN and CDR2 SVGIG (reference sequence). Trimming at V came to 2 bases and at J to 9 bases, leaving 4 bases not matched to a gene. The CDR3 runs 14 residues. CDR3 nucleotide sequence: TGTGCCTGGAGTTCATGGGACAGGGGTTCACCCCTCCACCTT. Translating it yields CAWSSWDRGSPLHL.

Many counts were recorded for this clonotype. The CDR3 loop reads CASSYYSGTAGETQYF. The CDR3 DNA reads TGTGCCAGCAGTTACTACTCCGGGACCGCCGGAGAGACCCAGTACTTC. The chain recombines TRBV6-5 with TRBJ2-5; D is tentatively TRBD1 or TRBD2 (5 bases each). Trimming took off 1 base at V and 4 bases at J, with 16 bases between the two ends. Germline V gene lookup returns CDR1 MNHEY and CDR2 SVGAGI. This CDR3 is 16 amino acids long.

This clonotype was counted many times. This chain links TRBV6-6 with TRBJ2-7, with 8 bases aligning to TRBD2. Per the germline V gene, CDR1 is MNHNY and CDR2 is SVGAGI (reference sequence). CDR3 length: 15 amino acids. V trimming: 2 bases; J trimming: 3 bases; junction bases outside the gene matches: 6. DNA of the CDR3: TGTGCCAGCAGTTACCGGGGGGGGCTGGGCTACGAGCAGTACTTC. Amino acids: CASSYRGGLGYEQYF.

This chain uses TRBV7-6 with TRBJ2-7, with a weak D call TRBD2 (6 bases). The CDR3 contains 16 residues. Per germline, CDR1 SGHVS and CDR2 FNYEAQ. The V gene lost 1 base and the J gene lost 5 bases, with 18 bases spanning the gap. CDR3 in amino acids: CASSLGTGELYHEQYF. DNA for the CDR3: TGTGCCAGCAGCTTAGGGACGGGAGAGCTGTACCACGAGCAGTACTTC.

This clonotype has at least ten counts. The chain recombines TRBV13 with TRBJ2-1, with 10 bases fitting TRBD2. The J segment lost 7 bases and the V segment lost 0 bases, leaving 3 bases of the junction unmatched. This CDR3 spans 15 amino acids. The germline V gene encodes CDR1 PRHDT and CDR2 FYEKMQ (reference sequence). The CDR3 DNA is TGTGCCAGCAGCTTAGGCGGGACTAGCGTTAATGAGCAGTTCTTC. Translated: CASSLGGTSVNEQFF.

The V call is TRBV30, the J call TRBJ2-3; 15 nucleotides align to TRBD2. Germline-derived CDR1 and CDR2 are GTSNPN and SVGIG (reference sequence). CDR3 length: 15 amino acids. The V segment lost 2 bases and the J segment 6 bases; nucleotides outside the gene matches: 3. In nucleotides, the CDR3 is TGTGCCTGGAGTCCCGGGACTAGCGGGAGGGATACGCAGTATTTT. Translating it yields CAWSPGTSGRDTQYF. Full variable domain (outside the CDR3, taken from reference TRBV30 and TRBJ2-3): SQTIHQWPATLVQPVGSPLSLECTVEGTSNPNLYWYRQAAGRGLQLLFYSVGIGQISSEVPQNLSASRPQDRQFILSSKKLLLSDSGFYLCAWSPGTSGRDTQYFGPGTRLTVL.

This clonotype was recorded a few times. CDR3 coding DNA: TGCGCCAGCAGCCAGACAGGTGAAGGCTCCTATAATTCACCCCTCCACTTT. The encoded protein is CASSQTGEGSYNSPLHF. The chain employs TRBV4-1 and TRBJ1-6; D is possibly TRBD1 (6 bases). V was cut by 3 bases and J by 0 bases, with 12 bases left in between. The CDR3 length is 17 residues. Germline CDR1 is MGHRA and CDR2 is YSYEKL.